This entry lists 10 T cell receptor beta chains sequenced from one sample in a study of T cells in Graves' hyperthyroidism and ophthalmopathy. Amplification of TCR beta CDR3 regions used RNA as the template. HTBI primers drove first-round RT-PCR of the TCR CDR3. TCRdb reanalysed the multiplex PCR reads using MiXCR and keeps one entry per CDR3 protein. This table has a few hundred thousand distinct CDR3 sequences, 15% to 20% appearing once. Specimen: blood. All receptors come from a woman in her thirties with Graves' ophthalmopathy.

This clonotype was recorded many times. Here the CDR3 DNA reads TGTGCCAGCAGCGTAGGTGCAAGTACTAACTATGGCTACACCTTC. Translated: CASSVGASTNYGYTF. The rearrangement links TRBV9 to TRBJ1-2; no clear D gene. CDR3 size: 15 residues. Germline CDR1 reads SGDLS; CDR2 reads YYNGEE. V lost 0 bases and J 0 bases, leaving 9 bases between the germline ends. The full variable domain, its missing parts supplied by reference TRBV9 and TRBJ1-2, is DSGVTQTPKHLITATGQRVTLRCSPRSGDLSVYWYQQSLDQGLQFLIQYYNGEERAKGNILERFSAQQFPDLHSELNLSSLELGDSALYFCASSVGASTNYGYTFGSGTRLTVV.

The genes are TRBV20-1 and TRBJ1-6; weak D call: TRBD1 (6 bases). This CDR3 has 12 amino acids. V was clipped by 8 bases and J by 6 bases, with 11 bases between them. Germline values: CDR1 DFQATT, CDR2 SNEGSKA (reference sequence). CDR3 in DNA: TGCAGTACCGGGGGGCCTAATTCACCCCTCCACTTT. It is translated as CSTGGPNSPLHF.

The genes are TRBV5-1 and TRBJ2-1; the D is unclear. Deletions cut 2 bases from V and 1 base from J, with 7 bases between. CDR3 length: 14 amino acids. Germline CDR1 and CDR2: SGHRS and YFSETQ. In nucleotides, the CDR3 is TGCGCCAGCAGCTTTGGCCTATCCTACAATGAGCAGTTCTTC. Translated: CASSFGLSYNEQFF.

The J gene is TRBJ1-5, the V gene TRBV4-1, with a possible D match to TRBD1 (6 bases). In germline, CDR1 is MGHRA, CDR2 YSYEKL. V lost 4 bases, J lost 0 bases, and 25 bases lay in between. This CDR3 has 20 residues. The CDR3 is CASSPKGVSGARNSNQPQHF. CDR3 DNA sequence: TGCGCCAGCAGCCCAAAGGGGGTGTCAGGGGCCCGAAATAGCAATCAGCCCCAGCATTTT.

This clonotype was seen many times. This chain uses TRBV12-3 or TRBV12-4 with TRBJ2-5; 8 bases line up with TRBD2. This CDR3 region has 13 residues. V shed 3 bases and J 5 bases; nucleotides not matched to a gene: 2. CDR3 residues: CASSFIAGETQYF. DNA of the CDR3: TGTGCCAGCAGTTTCATAGCGGGGGAGACCCAGTACTTC.

This chain uses TRBV5-1 with TRBJ2-4; no clear D. Germline CDR1 is SGHRS and CDR2 is YFSETQ. This CDR3 has 15 residues. V was clipped by 0 bases and J by 6 bases, with 13 bases between them. Here the CDR3 DNA reads TGCGCCAGCAGCTTGGATGCGGCGGTAACAAACATTCAGTACTTC. Its translation is CASSLDAAVTNIQYF.

This clonotype was recorded at least ten times. The chain has TRBV7-3 and TRBJ2-1, with 10 positions matching TRBD1. Germline V lookup: CDR1 SGHTA, CDR2 FQGTGA. The CDR3 sequence is 16 residues long. The V gene end was trimmed by 4 bases and the J gene end by 5 bases; junction bases not matched to a gene: 8. CDR3 DNA sequence: TGTGCCAGCAGCTCGGAACCGGGACAGGGGCACAATGAGCAGTTCTTC. It is translated as CASSSEPGQGHNEQFF.

This clonotype was counted many times. The chain uses TRBV5-1 and TRBJ2-5; 7 bases are shared with TRBD2. V trimming: 0 bases; J trimming: 0 bases; junction bases outside the gene matches: 2. Germline V gives CDR1 SGHRS, CDR2 YFSETQ. The CDR3 runs to 15 residues. CDR3 nucleotides: TGCGCCAGCAGCTTGGGAGCGGGGAACCAAGAGACCCAGTACTTC. Translating gives CASSLGAGNQETQYF.

This clonotype occurred a few times. The chain links TRBV20-1 to TRBJ2-3, with 9 bases identical to TRBD2. This CDR3 spans 17 amino acids. Germline assignment: CDR1 DFQATT and CDR2 SNEGSKA (reference sequence). The junction had 9 bases not matched to a gene; V was cut back by 2 bases and J by 0 bases. CDR3 bases: TGCAGTGCTAGATCCCCGGGACTAGCCGTGAGCACAGATACGCAGTATTTT. Translated: CSARSPGLAVSTDTQYF.

This clonotype was seen only a few times. The V gene is TRBV18, the J gene TRBJ2-2, with 9 bases matching TRBD1. The CDR3 extends over 16 amino acids. The germline CDR1 and CDR2 sequences are KGHSH and LQKENI. V trimming: 3 bases; J trimming: 0 bases; junction bases outside the gene matches: 2. The CDR3 nucleotides are TGTGCCAGCTCACCCAGGACAGGGGCGAACACCGGGGAGCTGTTTTTT. It is translated as CASSPRTGANTGELFF. Full variable domain (rest looked up from reference TRBV18 and TRBJ2-2): NAGVMQNPRHLVRRRGQEARLRCSPMKGHSHVYWYRQLPEEGLKFMVYLQKENIIDESGMPKERFSAEFPKEGPSILRIQQVVRGDSAAYFCASSPRTGANTGELFFGEGSRLTVL.